This TCR beta chain was recovered during a study of blood T cell repertoires in COVID-19. Study in general: COVID-19 samples from acute and convalescent phases originated in the United States, Italy and Spain. In each case, the material was cDNA or gDNA derived from T cells, B-cell-depleted T cells, or PBMCs.

The CDR3 runs to 16 residues. V lost 0 bases, J lost 3 bases, and 10 bases stayed unmatched. Germline CDR1 and CDR2: SQVTM and ANQGSEA. This clone has a single count. As originally analysed: Reference gene primer amplification gave nucleated cell count estimates. Libraries were prepared by immunoSEQ multiplex PCR; TCRdb keeps only in-frame clonotypes and omits some of them. The DNA gave D and trimming, while V, J and clone size come from that table. Counted here are 200,000 to 250,000 clones, about 90% occurring once; the ten biggest clones make up 6.2%. This sequence joins TRBV29-1 and TRBJ2-7; 8 nucleotides match TRBD1. This receptor was obtained from a man aged 55 to 70 with acute or convalescent COVID-19. The specimen sequenced was peripheral blood. CDR3 loop: CSVEDPRRTGIYEQYF. As DNA, the CDR3 is TGCAGCGTTGAAGATCCGAGAAGGACAGGGATCTACGAGCAGTACTTC.